This TCR beta chain was sequenced during a study of OX40 agonist ivuxolimab in advanced cancers. Study as a whole: Patients took ivuxolimab, an agonistic anti-OX40 (CD134) antibody. Past anti-PD-1, anti-PD-L1 or anti-CTLA-4 therapy was accepted, and roughly 40% had received some. Patients got intravenous ivuxolimab at 0.01 to 10 mg/kg every 2 weeks. General study points: Partial responders dosed at 0.1-3.0 mg/kg displayed clonal expansion ranking among the lowest.

Assay: immunoSEQ multiplex PCR; the TCRdb copy retains only in-frame clones and omits some. The table has some 67,000 clones, 85% seen once. Worth noting for this clone: No antigen is known for it.

The receptor comes from an adult with an advanced solid tumor such as melanoma, head and neck, liver or kidney cancer. The sequences come from CD4+ or CD8+ T cells sorted from blood, collected in a trial of the OX40 agonist ivuxolimab.

The CDR3 DNA sequence: TGTGCCAGCAGCTTAAAAGTCCCCGGACGGCTATACAATGAGCAGTTCTTC. Its protein product is CASSLKVPGRLYNEQFF. The V gene is TRBV7-9, the J gene TRBJ2-1; D gene ambiguous. The CDR3 is 17 amino acids. The V end lost 2 bases, the J end lost 4 bases, and 18 bases lay between the germline ends. The germline CDR1 and CDR2 sequences are SEHNR and FQNEAQ (reference sequence).